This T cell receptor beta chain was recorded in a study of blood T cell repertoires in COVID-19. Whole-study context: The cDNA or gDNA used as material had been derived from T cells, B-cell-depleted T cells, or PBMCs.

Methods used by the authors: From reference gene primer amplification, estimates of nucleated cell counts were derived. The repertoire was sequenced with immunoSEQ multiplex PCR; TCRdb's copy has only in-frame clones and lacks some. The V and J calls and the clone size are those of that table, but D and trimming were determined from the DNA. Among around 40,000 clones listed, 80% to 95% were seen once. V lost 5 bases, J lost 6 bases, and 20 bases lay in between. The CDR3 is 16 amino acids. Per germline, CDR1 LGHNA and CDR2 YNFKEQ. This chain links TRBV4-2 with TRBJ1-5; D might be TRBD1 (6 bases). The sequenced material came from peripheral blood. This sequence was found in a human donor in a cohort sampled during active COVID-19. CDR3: CASSESGGANSQPQHF. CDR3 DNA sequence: TGTGCCAGCAGCGAAAGCGGGGGGGCGAACAGTCAGCCCCAGCATTTT.